The present entry profiles one T cell receptor (beta chain) with its context. Its antigen remains unknown. The sample comes from a study of cytomegalovirus exposure and HLA in healthy donors. Study context: Researchers previously reported finding roughly 120 million unique TCR beta sequences from about 179 million T cells.

Study-wide results and caveats: In a later analysis, across HLA loci, associated TCR counts were highest for DRB1, lowest for HLA-C. In vitro confirmation showed three CMV-associated chains to be CMV antigen specific. The likely origin of a cluster of highly shared sequence variants was a sequencing artifact.

Researchers ran the PCR with 60 Vbeta and 13 Jbeta primers. Repertoires were generated with immunoSEQ multiplex PCR, while TCRdb's copy carries only in-frame clones and drops some. Among 150,000 to 160,000 clones listed, 65% to 85% were seen once. The germline CDR1 and CDR2 sequences are SGHDT and YYEEEE. Between the trimmed V and J ends, which lost 3 bases and 11 bases, there was a span of 17 bases. CDR3 length: 13 residues. The clonotype comes from a woman aged 40-49 years in good health and CMV-seropositive. Material for sequencing was PBMCs. The chain recombines TRBV5-6 with TRBJ2-5, with D tentatively TRBD2 (6 bases). The CDR3 sequence is CASSSGAFGGQYF. CDR3 nucleotide sequence: TGTGCCAGCAGCTCGGGCGCATTCGGGGGACAGTACTTC.